Listed below are T cell receptor beta chains from one sample, sequenced in a study of blood T cell repertoires in COVID-19. The assay was immunoSEQ multiplex PCR, and TCRdb's table has in-frame clones only and misses some. The sample lists about 140,000 clones; roughly 85% were seen once. The material sequenced was peripheral blood. These TCRs come from a man in his fifties with acute or convalescent COVID-19. Both conserved end residues are part of each CDR3. The D gene is left open where the match is weak. Some rows mark clone size as missing; the rest say once, few, many or name a class of expanded clone.

CDR3 DNA | CDR3 protein | D gene | CDR3 length | V gene | clone size | J gene
TGTGCCAGCAGCTTTTTCAGGGCAACTAATGAAAAACTGTTTTTT | CASSFFRATNEKLFF | NA | 15 | TRBV5-6 | NA | TRBJ1-4
TGTGCCAGCACCTATTATCAGGGGGCAGACACTGAAGCTTTCTTT | CASTYYQGADTEAFF | TRBD1 | 15 | TRBV6-5 | NA | TRBJ1-1
TGTGCCAGCAGCTTAACGCACAGGGGGGGAAGTGGCTACACCTTC | CASSLTHRGGSGYTF | TRBD1 | 15 | TRBV7-3 | NA | TRBJ1-2
TGTGCCAGTAGTATGCAACAGGGGGAGCAGTACTTC | CASSMQQGEQYF | TRBD1 | 12 | TRBV19 | NA | TRBJ2-7
TGTGCCAGTAGTCGGCCCCTAAGACAGGGGGCTTTTTACACTGAAGCTTTCTTT | CASSRPLRQGAFYTEAFF | TRBD1 | 18 | TRBV19 | NA | TRBJ1-1
TGTGCCACCAGCGCGGGGTTTCGACAGCCCCAGCATTTT | CATSAGFRQPQHF | NA | 13 | TRBV15 | NA | TRBJ1-5
TGTGCCAGCAGCCCGGGACAAAGCCACACTGAAGCTTTCTTT | CASSPGQSHTEAFF | NA | 14 | TRBV13 | NA | TRBJ1-1
TGTGCCTGGATGGTGAGCTCCTATAATTCACCCCTCCACTTT | CAWMVSSYNSPLHF | NA | 14 | TRBV30 | NA | TRBJ1-6
TGTGCCAGCTCATGGACAGGTCCAGAGACCCAGTACTTC | CASSWTGPETQYF | TRBD1 | 13 | TRBV19 | NA | TRBJ2-5
TGCGCCAGCAGCTTGGGGGCCTCGGGTAGCGGGCGCACAGATACGCAGTATTTT | CASSLGASGSGRTDTQYF | TRBD2 | 18 | TRBV5-1 | NA | TRBJ2-3
TGTGCCAGCACCCCGACATCTCCACCCCTCCACTTT | CASTPTSPPLHF | NA | 12 | TRBV5-8 | once | TRBJ1-6
TGTGCCAGCACCGGGGGATCCTACGAGCAGTACTTC | CASTGGSYEQYF | NA | 12 | TRBV5-8 | NA | TRBJ2-7
TGTGCCAGCAGTTTATCAAACGGCTACGAGCAGTACTTC | CASSLSNGYEQYF | NA | 13 | TRBV27 | once | TRBJ2-7
TGTGCCAGCAGTGTAGAGGCAGGGGGCTCAGATACGCAGTATTTT | CASSVEAGGSDTQYF | TRBD1 | 15 | TRBV2 | NA | TRBJ2-3
TGTGCCAGCAGCTTTCGGGATGTTAACTATGGCTACACCTTC | CASSFRDVNYGYTF | NA | 14 | TRBV7-8 | NA | TRBJ1-2
TGTGCCACCTCGGCCGGGGGGCGCGGGAACACTGAAGCTTTCTTT | CATSAGGRGNTEAFF | NA | 15 | TRBV11-2 | NA | TRBJ1-1
TGTGCCAGCAGCCCGGACAGCGGGGCTGGAAACACCATATATTTT | CASSPDSGAGNTIYF | NA | 15 | TRBV7-8 | NA | TRBJ1-3
TGTGCCAGTAGTGTGTGGACTAGCGGACGGGAGACCCAGTACTTC | CASSVWTSGRETQYF | TRBD2 | 15 | TRBV19 | NA | TRBJ2-5
TGTGCCAGTAGTTCGGGACACAGATATGGCTACACCTTC | CASSSGHRYGYTF | NA | 13 | TRBV19 | NA | TRBJ1-2
TGTGCCTGGAGTGTAGGACAGGGGGCCAAAGAGACCCAGTACTTC | CAWSVGQGAKETQYF | TRBD1 | 15 | TRBV30 | once | TRBJ2-5
TGTGCCAGCAGGAAGGAGGGGGGGGAGCTGTTTTTT | CASRKEGGELFF | NA | 12 | TRBV2 | NA | TRBJ2-2
TGTGCCAGCAGTTACTCGAGGATGACAGAGGATGGCTACACCTTC | CASSYSRMTEDGYTF | NA | 15 | TRBV6-6 | NA | TRBJ1-2
TGCGCCAGCAGCGAGAGTGTCTACAATGAGCAGTTCTTC | CASSESVYNEQFF | NA | 13 | TRBV4-1 | NA | TRBJ2-1
TGTGCCAGTAGTATTCCGCAGGGCCCCTACAATGAGCAGTTCTTC | CASSIPQGPYNEQFF | NA | 15 | TRBV19 | NA | TRBJ2-1
TGTGCTAGTGGCATCTCTGGAAACACCATATATTTT | CASGISGNTIYF | NA | 12 | TRBV12-5 | NA | TRBJ1-3
TGTGCCAGCAGTTTGGGCGGGGACTACAATGAGCAGTTCTTC | CASSLGGDYNEQFF | NA | 14 | TRBV28 | NA | TRBJ2-1
TGCGCCAGCAAGGAGGGCTTAAATTCACCCCTCCACTTT | CASKEGLNSPLHF | NA | 13 | TRBV10-1 | NA | TRBJ1-6
TGTGCCACCAGTGACCCGGGACTAGCGGGAGAGACCCAGTACTTC | CATSDPGLAGETQYF | TRBD2 | 15 | TRBV24-1 | NA | TRBJ2-5
TGTGCCAGCAGTCCAACAGGGGTCGGCTACACCTTC | CASSPTGVGYTF | TRBD1 | 12 | TRBV25-1 | NA | TRBJ1-2
TGCAGTGCTAGTCGGGGGGGCCTCTACGAGCAGTACTTC | CSASRGGLYEQYF | TRBD2 | 13 | TRBV20-1 | NA | TRBJ2-7
TGTGCCAGCAGTGTGACAGGGGGCAGGGATGAGACCCAGTACTTC | CASSVTGGRDETQYF | TRBD1 | 15 | TRBV3-1/TRBV3-2 | NA | TRBJ2-5
TGTGCCACCAGTGATGCGTGGGTCGAGGCCGGGGAGCTGTTTTTT | CATSDAWVEAGELFF | NA | 15 | TRBV24-1 | NA | TRBJ2-2
TGTGCCAGCAGACCGACAGGGAGAGGGGAGACCCAGTACTTC | CASRPTGRGETQYF | TRBD1 | 14 | TRBV28 | NA | TRBJ2-5
TGTGCCACCAGCAGACCCTCTAGCGGGAGAGGATATGAGCAGTTCTTC | CATSRPSSGRGYEQFF | TRBD2 | 16 | TRBV15 | NA | TRBJ2-1
TGTGCCAGCAGCTTGCGTCGACAGGGGAATAACTATGGCTACACCTTC | CASSLRRQGNNYGYTF | TRBD1 | 16 | TRBV5-6 | once | TRBJ1-2
TGTGCCAGCAGTTCACTAGGATTCCTGGGAGATACGCAGTATTTT | CASSSLGFLGDTQYF | NA | 15 | TRBV27 | NA | TRBJ2-3
TGTGCCAGCAGCGTAGGACAGCCAGGAAACACCATATATTTT | CASSVGQPGNTIYF | NA | 14 | TRBV9 | NA | TRBJ1-3
TGTGCCAGCGCGGGACGTTATACTAACTATGGCTACACCTTC | CASAGRYTNYGYTF | NA | 14 | TRBV19 | NA | TRBJ1-2
TGCGCCAGCAGTGAGCAGGGAACAGTCACTGAAGCTTTCTTT | CASSEQGTVTEAFF | NA | 14 | TRBV10-2 | few | TRBJ1-1
TGTGCCAGCAATCTCGCGGGAGGGTACCACAATGAGCAGTTCTTC | CASNLAGGYHNEQFF | TRBD2 | 15 | TRBV11-3 | NA | TRBJ2-1
TGTGCCAGCAGCGGGAGATTGCCAGGTGGCTACACCTTC | CASSGRLPGGYTF | NA | 13 | TRBV4-2 | NA | TRBJ1-2
TGTGCCAGCAGCCATGGGACAAGTCCTTCGTACGGCTACACCTTC | CASSHGTSPSYGYTF | NA | 15 | TRBV3-1/TRBV3-2 | NA | TRBJ1-2
TGCGCCAGCAGCGTTACAGGATCTGGCCCTCTCTTCGGCTACACCTTC | CASSVTGSGPLFGYTF | NA | 16 | TRBV5-1 | NA | TRBJ1-2
TGTGCCAGCAGCTTGGGCCTAGCGGGGGGTTACAATGAGCAGTTCTTC | CASSLGLAGGYNEQFF | TRBD2 | 16 | TRBV11-2 | NA | TRBJ2-1
TGTGCCAGCAGTCCGTATGCAGACATGAACACTGAAGCTTTCTTT | CASSPYADMNTEAFF | NA | 15 | TRBV25-1 | few | TRBJ1-1
TGTGCCAGCAGCTTTTTTGCAGGAAATAACTATGGCTACACCTTC | CASSFFAGNNYGYTF | NA | 15 | TRBV5-6 | NA | TRBJ1-2
TGTGCCATTAAATCAGGGGGCGGCGATGAAAAACTGTTTTTT | CAIKSGGGDEKLFF | TRBD1 | 14 | TRBV10-3 | NA | TRBJ1-4
TGTGCCAGCAGCTTGACTCAGAACACTGAAGCTTTCTTT | CASSLTQNTEAFF | NA | 13 | TRBV5-8 | few | TRBJ1-1